Listed below are T cell receptor beta chains from one sample, sequenced in a study of CD8+CD57+ T cells in acquired aplastic anemia. A single record per CDR3 protein comes from TCRdb applying MiXCR to the reads. The sample yields some 150,000 distinct CDR3 sequences, about 40% seen once. The sample taken for sequencing was sorted CD4+, CD8+, or CD8+CD57+ T cells (not recorded which) from PBMCs. The source is a human donor in good health, serving as a control. The CDR3 runs from the conserved cysteine through the conserved F or W. The D gene is left open where the match is weak. The size entry is marked missing in some rows and otherwise reads once, few, many or a size class.

>TRBJ2-3|TRBD2|few|TRBV6-2/TRBV6-3
CASSYLPSGGKIYTQYF
TGTGCCAGCAGTTATCTCCCTAGCGGGGGGAAAATCTATACGCAGTATTTT
>TRBJ2-2|TRBD2|many|TRBV5-4
CASSSPTSGRTTGELFF
TGTGCCAGCAGCTCCCCCACTAGCGGGAGGACCACCGGGGAGCTGTTTTTT
>TRBJ2-7|.|many|TRBV12-3/TRBV12-4
CASSFSGREQYF
TGTGCCAGCAGTTTCTCGGGGCGGGAGCAGTACTTC
>TRBJ2-3|.|many|TRBV4-1
CASSQAEGLDTQYF
TGCGCCAGCAGCCAAGCGGAGGGACTCGATACGCAGTATTTT
>TRBJ1-1|.|.|TRBV6-2/TRBV6-3
CASSYRGLNTEAFF
TGTGCCAGCAGTTACAGGGGGTTGAACACTGAAGCTTTCTTT
>TRBJ2-1|.|.|TRBV2
CASSRGAHNEQFF
TGTGCCAGCAGTCGCGGGGCCCACAATGAGCAGTTCTTC
>TRBJ1-1|.|many|TRBV14
CASSYTSRTEAFF
TGTGCCAGCAGCTACACGAGTAGAACTGAAGCTTTCTTT
>TRBJ1-1|TRBD1|.|TRBV11-1
CASSPRQGSIEAFF
TGTGCCAGCAGCCCGCGACAGGGCTCCATTGAAGCTTTCTTT
>TRBJ2-1|.|many|TRBV6-1
CASSEWGNEQFF
TGTGCCAGCAGTGAATGGGGGAATGAGCAGTTCTTC
>TRBJ1-5|.|many|TRBV2
CASSRDKNQPQHF
TGTGCCAGCAGTAGGGACAAAAATCAGCCCCAGCATTTT
>TRBJ2-1|.|few|TRBV3-1
CASSQEGGGAYNEQFF
TGTGCCAGCAGCCAAGAAGGGGGGGGGGCCTACAATGAGCAGTTCTTC
>TRBJ2-2|.|many|TRBV12-3/TRBV12-4
CASSSDAGELFF
TGTGCCAGCAGCTCGGATGCCGGGGAGCTGTTTTTT
>TRBJ1-6|.|.|TRBV3-1
CASSQSGRLQNNSPLHF
TGTGCCAGCAGCCAATCGGGACGACTCCAAAATAATTCACCCCTCCACTTT